The present T cell receptor beta chain was sequenced within a study of blood T cell repertoires in COVID-19 (dated by TCRdb to 2020 to 2021). In terms of the full investigation: The collaborator samples originated in the United States, Italy and Spain and spanned the acute and convalescent phases of COVID-19. The prospective study material was composed of cDNA or gDNA derived from T cells, B-cell-depleted T cells, or PBMCs. Subjects who had been exposed to COVID-19, were actively infected with it, or had recovered from it provided the deeply sampled blood TCRbeta repertoires that made up the dataset. The repertoires were released in a freely available public database intended as a resource for research on the immune response to SARS-CoV-2. Samples came from the ongoing ImmuneRACE study (first 160 participants) plus 1,254 subjects from 6 global collaborators. A de-identified subject ID, COVID-19 status, age in years and sex were almost always included in the sample metadata. Where available, HLA class I and class II types were taken from metadata supplied by the sample provider and were not determined by assay-based typing. The paper as a whole reports these results and caveats: The amount of clinical and demographic metadata varied by source and participant and was provided uncurated.

TCRbeta CDR3 regions were amplified from genomic DNA by means of the immunoSEQ Assay, a bias-controlled multiplex PCR. Per the authors' processing: The number of nucleated cells in each sample was estimated from the amplification of reference gene primers within the assay. Sequence reads were collapsed and filtered to measure the absolute abundance of every unique TCRbeta CDR3 rearrangement. Productive Simpson clonality was computed per sample as the square root of Simpson's diversity index over productive rearrangements. Imported from immuneACCESS, the table was reduced by TCRdb to in-frame sequences with V and J called. These copies leave out some clones; in studies compared against another copy, an unresolved V gene accounts for under half, and the cause of the remainder is not known. V and J calls and clone size are as listed in that table; D and trimming were resolved from the DNA. The sample table shows over 90,000 clones, and around 80% are seen once. The ten largest make up around 7.3% of the sample.

Each collaborating institution followed its own protocols to collect whole blood in K2EDTA tubes. For TCRbeta analysis, collaborator samples were shipped as frozen whole blood, as isolated PBMCs, or as DNA extracted from either sample type. This clone was seen a single time. The antigen this receptor binds is unknown. No base-level quality is on record; no much larger clone is a single base apart. The CDR3 runs 16 amino acids, cysteine and phenylalanine included. Of the read, only the CDR3 DNA is kept; its 48 bases are in frame from base 1. The germline V gene (reference sequence) specifies LGHDT as CDR1 and YNNKEL as CDR2. V is pruned by 4 bases and J by 4 bases, leaving 10 bases of the junction without a gene match.

In this chain, TRBV3-1 (or the pseudogene TRBV3-2) is recombined with TRBJ2-1; 7 middle bases align to TRBD2. This receptor was taken from a man aged 45-65 years with active or convalescent COVID-19. The sequencing input was peripheral blood. The DNA sequence is given as TGTGCCAGCAGCCCGCTTGTGGGCGGGGGTTACAATGAGCAGTTCTTC. Its translation reads: CASSPLVGGGYNEQFF.